The source of this TCR beta chain is a study of T-cell memory formation after mild COVID-19. Overall study context: Clusters of TCRs were largely donor specific. Findings and limits, study-wide: Contracting CD4+ clones were located mainly in CM and EM, and CD8+ clones in EMRA. Clones that shrank (day 15 to 85) were balanced CD4/CD8, whereas later expanders leaned CD4+.

One entry per CDR3 protein, called by TCRdb with MiXCR from the 5' RACE reads. Found here are 300,000 to 350,000 distinct CDR3 sequences, 10% to 15% of them singletons; the top ten hold roughly 23%. The V gene end was trimmed by 3 bases and the J gene end by 5 bases; junction bases not matched to a gene: 4. The CDR3 consists of 14 residues. This clonotype was recorded at least ten times. What it recognizes is unknown. Material for sequencing was PBMCs or a T cell subset sorted from them (not recorded which). The rearrangement uses TRBV12-3 or TRBV12-4 and TRBJ1-5; 7 positions match TRBD1. This receptor was taken from a man in his late teens or twenties who had mild COVID-19 (a few samples of this study predate the infection). Cell type and time point are not known. The CDR3 is CASSFRDSHQPQHF. For the CDR3, the DNA is TGTGCCAGCAGTTTCCGGGACAGTCATCAGCCCCAGCATTTT.